This T cell receptor beta chain was observed in a study of technical replicates of blood from a handful of donors. The CDR3 sequence is 15 residues long. Germline V gene lookup returns CDR1 SGHTA and CDR2 FQGNSA. V was cut by 1 base and J by 6 bases, with 16 bases left in between. Produced via immunoSEQ multiplex PCR; TCRdb's table is partial and in-frame only. The sample yields 84,000 or so clones, around 97% seen once. This clonotype was obtained from a human donor in good health. Sequenced sample: T cells isolated from PBMCs. The genes are TRBV7-2 and TRBJ2-7; D possibly corresponds to TRBD1 (6 bases). CDR3 region: CASSLDRSGTFEQYF. The CDR3 DNA sequence: TGTGCCAGCAGCTTAGATCGTTCTGGGACATTCGAGCAGTACTTC.